This TCR beta chain originates from a study of spatial heterogeneity in lung cancer. Study outcomes and limitations: Ubiquitous expanded tumor TCRs appeared in blood more at resection than follow-up.

Note on this clonotype: Its cognate antigen is unknown.

This sample's time point: sample taken at primary tumor resection. Material for sequencing was whole RNA from tumor, nontumor lung or frozen PBMC, left unsorted. Germline V CDR1 and CDR2: SGHVS, FQNEAQ. V was shortened by 1 base and J by 1 base, with 7 bases between the two germline ends. This CDR3 has 14 amino acids. TCRdb independently ran MiXCR on the 5' RACE reads; one entry per CDR3 protein. The sample lists tens of thousands of distinct CDR3 sequences, roughly 13% occurring once. V and J are TRBV7-8 and TRBJ1-1; D ambiguous. The specimen comprised PBMCs, sampled at surgery. The clonotype originates from a male donor with early-stage non-small cell lung cancer. The CDR3 is CASSLESRNTEAFF. CDR3 in DNA: TGTGCCAGCAGCTTAGAATCTCGGAACACTGAAGCTTTCTTT.